These T cell receptor beta chains were read from a single sample in a study of cytomegalovirus exposure and HLA in healthy donors. Profiled with immunoSEQ multiplex PCR; TCRdb holds only in-frame clones, not every one. In the table there are 100,000 to 150,000 clones, 73% of which are singletons. Sequenced sample: PBMCs. These receptor sequences come from a woman aged 40 to 50 in good health and CMV-seropositive. Each CDR3 is given with its conserved first and last residue. The D gene is left open where the match is weak. Rows may omit the clone size; those that give it use once, few, many or a size class.

CDR3aa | CDR3nt | j_gene | d_gene | abundance | v_gene
CASSVVGLAQNTYNEQFF | TGTGCCAGCAGCGTAGTGGGACTAGCGCAAAACACCTACAATGAGCAGTTCTTC | TRBJ2-1 | TRBD2 | few | TRBV9
CSSGDSGGGYTF | TGCAGCTCTGGGGACAGCGGGGGTGGCTACACCTTC | TRBJ1-2 | TRBD1 | few | TRBV29-1
CASSLSGRFYSADTQYF | TGTGCCAGCAGTCTTAGCGGGAGGTTCTACTCCGCAGATACGCAGTATTTT | TRBJ2-3 | TRBD2 | NA | TRBV28
CASSLDQGIVQFF | TGTGCCAGCAGCTTAGATCAGGGAATCGTGCAGTTCTTC | TRBJ2-1 | NA | NA | TRBV11-2
CASSQLRAGGIDEQFF | TGTGCCAGCAGCCAATTAAGAGCGGGAGGCATCGATGAGCAGTTCTTC | TRBJ2-1 | TRBD2 | NA | TRBV4-2
CSATGGTEAFF | TGCAGTGCTACCGGGGGAACTGAAGCTTTCTTT | TRBJ1-1 | NA | NA | TRBV20-1
CASSLSRAGDEQYF | TGTGCCAGCAGTTTATCCAGGGCGGGAGACGAGCAGTACTTC | TRBJ2-7 | TRBD2 | NA | TRBV27
CASSAGTGTRGGEKLFF | TGTGCCAGCAGCGCTGGGACAGGCACCCGAGGAGGGGAAAAACTGTTTTTT | TRBJ1-4 | TRBD1 | NA | TRBV9
CASSSTSGVAITQYF | TGTGCCAGCAGCTCGACTAGCGGGGTGGCCATTACGCAGTATTTT | TRBJ2-3 | TRBD2 | NA | TRBV7-6
CASGPYSVKAEAFF | TGTGCCAGCGGGCCATATTCAGTAAAGGCTGAAGCTTTCTTT | TRBJ1-1 | NA | NA | TRBV27
CASLGGDREHNQPQHF | TGTGCCAGCCTAGGGGGGGACAGGGAGCACAATCAGCCCCAGCATTTT | TRBJ1-5 | TRBD1 | NA | TRBV6-6
CASRRTEGGYTF | TGTGCCAGCAGGCGGACAGAAGGAGGCTACACCTTC | TRBJ1-2 | NA | NA | TRBV28
CASSQGPGQGLEGYTF | TGCGCCAGCAGCCAGGGACCGGGACAGGGGTTGGAGGGCTACACCTTC | TRBJ1-2 | TRBD1 | many | TRBV4-1
CATSRVFAGELFF | TGTGCCACCAGCAGGGTCTTTGCGGGGGAGCTGTTTTTT | TRBJ2-2 | NA | NA | TRBV15
CASSSWTGRTDTQYF | TGTGCCAGTAGTTCATGGACAGGGAGGACAGATACGCAGTATTTT | TRBJ2-3 | TRBD1 | NA | TRBV19
CASSYSSGSSYNEQFF | TGTGCCAGCAGTTACTCATCGGGGAGCTCCTACAATGAGCAGTTCTTC | TRBJ2-1 | NA | NA | TRBV6-6
CASSSDTGTQETQYF | TGTGCCAGCAGTTCGGACACAGGAACCCAAGAGACCCAGTACTTC | TRBJ2-5 | NA | few | TRBV7-3
CASSLDSTSRYNEQFF | TGCGCCAGCAGCCTTGACTCGACTAGCAGATACAATGAGCAGTTCTTC | TRBJ2-1 | TRBD2 | NA | TRBV4-3
CASSTIPGITTEAFF | TGTGCCAGCAGCACTATACCCGGGATTACCACTGAAGCTTTCTTT | TRBJ1-1 | NA | NA | TRBV7-3
CASSPSTSRSLYNEQFF | TGTGCCAGCTCACCAAGCACTAGCCGTTCTCTGTACAATGAGCAGTTCTTC | TRBJ2-1 | NA | NA | TRBV18
CASSRDRSRTGELFF | TGTGCCAGCTCCCGGGACAGGAGCCGCACCGGGGAGCTGTTTTTT | TRBJ2-2 | TRBD1 | NA | TRBV19
CASRPGQGNTEAFF | TGTGCCAGCAGACCGGGACAGGGAAACACTGAAGCTTTCTTT | TRBJ1-1 | TRBD1 | NA | TRBV2
CASSIVLIVGAKSYEQYF | TGTGCCAGTAGTATAGTATTGATTGTGGGGGCAAAGTCCTACGAGCAGTACTTC | TRBJ2-7 | NA | NA | TRBV19
CASSLGQAAYGYTF | TGCGCCAGCAGTCTCGGACAGGCCGCCTATGGCTACACCTTC | TRBJ1-2 | TRBD1 | NA | TRBV5-1
CASRSEAADTF | TGTGCCAGCCGGTCGGAGGCGGCTGACACCTTC | TRBJ1-2 | NA | NA | TRBV2
CASSGGLGGYEQYF | TGTGCCAGCAGTGGGGGTTTGGGGGGCTACGAGCAGTACTTC | TRBJ2-7 | NA | NA | TRBV2
CASSFTSGGSSETQYF | TGCGCCAGCAGCTTCACTAGCGGGGGTTCTAGCGAGACCCAGTACTTC | TRBJ2-5 | TRBD2 | NA | TRBV5-1
CASSVRTATDTQYF | TGTGCCAGCAGCGTTAGGACAGCCACAGATACGCAGTATTTT | TRBJ2-3 | NA | NA | TRBV9
CASSTQQGMSNEKLFF | TGTGCCAGCAGCACCCAACAGGGCATGTCTAATGAAAAACTGTTTTTT | TRBJ1-4 | NA | NA | TRBV7-2
CASSLKGQSYEQYF | TGTGCCAGCAGCTTAAAGGGACAGTCCTACGAGCAGTACTTC | TRBJ2-7 | TRBD1 | once | TRBV7-3
CASSEGYGGAEAFF | TGTGCCAGCAGTGAAGGGTACGGGGGGGCTGAAGCTTTCTTT | TRBJ1-1 | NA | NA | TRBV2